This TCR beta chain was sequenced during a study of T cell responses to AZD1222 COVID-19 vaccine. Some clones are missing from TCRdb's copy, which holds only in-frame ones; the method was immunoSEQ multiplex PCR. The sample has 90,000 to 150,000 clones; roughly nine tenths are singletons. Germline V CDR1 and CDR2: SNHLY, FYNNEI. The CDR3 covers 12 residues. Trimming took 8 bases from V and 8 from J; bases not matched to a gene: 6. This rearrangement joins TRBV2 to TRBJ2-1; TRBD2 aligns across 7 bases. The TCR sequence derives from an adult in good health. The source was peripheral blood, collected on day 0 of AZD1222 vaccination. The DNA of the CDR3 is TGTGCCAGCGGGCGGGAGTTCGATGAGCAGTTCTTC. Protein product: CASGREFDEQFF.